These T cell receptor beta chains were read from a single sample in a study of shared clonotypes between healthy human individuals. Measured with immunoSEQ multiplex PCR; TCRdb has only the in-frame clones, and not every one. The data hold more than 2 million clones, with 93% observed a single time. Sequencing was carried out using naive CD8+ T cells from PBMCs. The receptor source for this set is a man younger than 35 in good health. Some clones in this sample may be carry-over from other donors' samples. Both conserved end residues are part of each CDR3. Fields, in order: J gene, clone size, D gene, CDR3 length, V gene, CDR3 DNA, CDR3 protein. D genes are given only for firm matches. For some rows the clone size is stated as once, few or many, or as a class when expanded; others skip it.

TRBJ2-2	-	-	14	TRBV6-5	TGTGCCAGCAGTTACTCGGACGGCCCCGGGGAGCTGTTTTTT	CASSYSDGPGELFF
TRBJ1-4	-	-	16	TRBV15	TGTGCCACCAGCAGAGAGGCGGGGGGAACTAATGAAAAACTGTTTTTT	CATSREAGGTNEKLFF
TRBJ2-1	-	-	17	TRBV4-3	TGCGCCAGCAGCCAAAACGGACACTCGAGCTCCTACAATGAGCAGTTCTTC	CASSQNGHSSSYNEQFF
TRBJ2-1	once	-	16	TRBV7-3	TGTGCCAGCAGCCCATCCGGGTGGGGTGCCTACAATGAGCAGTTCTTC	CASSPSGWGAYNEQFF
TRBJ2-7	-	-	13	TRBV11-2	TGTGCCAGCAGCCCCGGAAGCTCCTACGAGCAGTACTTC	CASSPGSSYEQYF
TRBJ2-7	few	TRBD2	14	TRBV6-5	TGTGCCAGCAGTTACGCCCGGGGGGTCTACGAGCAGTACTTC	CASSYARGVYEQYF
TRBJ2-3	-	TRBD2	17	TRBV27	TGTGCCAGCCGCGCAAGGGTAGCGGGACTAGGCACAGATACGCAGTATTTT	CASRARVAGLGTDTQYF
TRBJ2-2	-	TRBD2	16	TRBV27	TGTGCCAGCAGTCCACGACTAGCGTCGAACACCGGGGAGCTGTTTTTT	CASSPRLASNTGELFF
TRBJ2-2	few	-	15	TRBV9	TGTGCCAGCAGCGTAGAGTTCGAGGGCACCGGGGAGCTGTTTTTT	CASSVEFEGTGELFF
TRBJ1-1	few	-	16	TRBV7-9	TGTGCCAGCAGCTCTGGACAGCTAAACATGAACACTGAAGCTTTCTTT	CASSSGQLNMNTEAFF
TRBJ1-2	-	-	15	TRBV6-1	TGTGCCAGCAGTGAGCGGTTAGGGCGAAACTATGGCTACACCTTC	CASSERLGRNYGYTF
TRBJ2-2	few	-	13	TRBV28	TGTGCCAGCAGTTCTGAGAACACCGGGGAGCTGTTTTTT	CASSSENTGELFF
TRBJ1-1	-	-	18	TRBV28	TGTGCCAGCGTTCTCGGGAAGCTAGGGGGAGAACCGAACACTGAAGCTTTCTTT	CASVLGKLGGEPNTEAFF
TRBJ1-3	-	-	13	TRBV28	TGTGCCAGCGCCTTCAACTCTGGAAACACCATATATTTT	CASAFNSGNTIYF
TRBJ2-7	-	TRBD1	15	TRBV15	TGTGCCACCAGCGATGGGACAGAATACTCATACGAGCAGTACTTC	CATSDGTEYSYEQYF
TRBJ1-6	-	-	12	TRBV30	TGTGCCTGGAGTTGGGGGGAATCACCCCTCCACTTT	CAWSWGESPLHF
TRBJ2-1	-	-	15	TRBV5-1	TGCGCCAGCAGCTTGGGGACTTTCTCCTACAATGAGCAGTTCTTC	CASSLGTFSYNEQFF
TRBJ2-1	-	TRBD2	16	TRBV7-9	TGTGCCAGCAGGCAAATGAGCGGGAGGGGTTACAATGAGCAGTTCTTC	CASRQMSGRGYNEQFF
TRBJ2-3	-	TRBD2	17	TRBV7-2	TGTGCCAGCAGCTCGGGACTAGCGGCTTCTAGCACAGATACGCAGTATTTT	CASSSGLAASSTDTQYF
TRBJ2-1	-	-	13	TRBV19	TGTGCCAGTACCTTGGGATTCCGCAATGAGCAGTTCTTC	CASTLGFRNEQFF
TRBJ1-5	-	-	17	TRBV15	TGTGCCACCAGCAGAGATCCCTTTCAGGGTGGCAATCAGCCCCAGCATTTT	CATSRDPFQGGNQPQHF
TRBJ2-2	-	-	14	TRBV7-9	TGTGCCAGCAGCCCCCGTCAGGGAACCGGGGAGCTGTTTTTT	CASSPRQGTGELFF
TRBJ1-5	-	-	19	TRBV19	TGTGCCAGTAGTATAGTTCCGGGGGCGGACTTTTATAGCAATCAGCCCCAGCATTTT	CASSIVPGADFYSNQPQHF
TRBJ2-1	-	-	14	TRBV7-2	TGTGCCAGCAGCCCCAGGGTCCCCTACAATGAGCAGTTCTTC	CASSPRVPYNEQFF
TRBJ2-1	-	-	11	TRBV19	TGTGCCAGTAAAAAGGACAATGAGCAGTTCTTC	CASKKDNEQFF
TRBJ1-1	-	-	13	TRBV7-6	TGTGCCAGCAGCTTAGGAATGAACACTGAAGCTTTCTTT	CASSLGMNTEAFF
TRBJ2-7	-	-	18	TRBV21-1	TGTGCCAGCAGCAAAAAGTCTAGGCAATGGACCCTTCCCTACGAGCAGTACTTC	CASSKKSRQWTLPYEQYF
TRBJ2-7	-	-	14	TRBV7-2	TGTGCCAGCAGCTTAGGCAGTTCGAGGGGTGAGCAGTACTTC	CASSLGSSRGEQYF
TRBJ2-7	-	TRBD1	16	TRBV15	TGTGCCACCAGCAGGCGAGACAGGGGGCGAGTAAGCGAGCAGTACTTC	CATSRRDRGRVSEQYF
TRBJ2-1	-	-	12	TRBV27	TGTGCCAGCAGTTTAACGGGGTATGAGCAGTTCTTC	CASSLTGYEQFF
TRBJ1-2	-	-	14	TRBV6-1	TGTGCCAGCAGTGAAAATAGGTTTAACTATGGCTACACCTTC	CASSENRFNYGYTF
TRBJ1-1	-	-	14	TRBV2	TGTGCCAGCAGTGATTTACAGGGTGGCACTGAAGCTTTCTTT	CASSDLQGGTEAFF
TRBJ2-1	-	TRBD2	15	TRBV29-1	TGCAGCGTTGAAGAGGGTAGCGGGAGGTCAAATGAGCAGTTCTTC	CSVEEGSGRSNEQFF
TRBJ2-7	-	-	14	TRBV5-1	TGCGCCAGCAGCTTGGTGGGTTCATCCTACGAGCAGTACTTC	CASSLVGSSYEQYF
TRBJ2-1	-	TRBD2	16	TRBV4-3	TGCGCCAGCAGCCTTATAGCGGGAGAGGGCTACAATGAGCAGTTCTTC	CASSLIAGEGYNEQFF
TRBJ2-3	-	-	15	TRBV10-3	TGTGCCATCAGTGTCAGGGGGGGTATCACAGATACGCAGTATTTT	CAISVRGGITDTQYF
TRBJ2-1	once	-	14	TRBV7-9	TGTGCCAGCAGCTTAAAGTCGCCTTACAATGAGCAGTTCTTC	CASSLKSPYNEQFF
TRBJ1-1	-	-	14	TRBV5-1	TGCGCCAGCAGCTTAAGGGAGATGAACACTGAAGCTTTCTTT	CASSLREMNTEAFF
TRBJ1-2	once	TRBD1	15	TRBV29-1	TGCAGCGTTGATGAGGGACAGGGGGCACTCTATGGCTACACCTTC	CSVDEGQGALYGYTF
TRBJ1-2	few	-	13	TRBV4-1	TGCGCCAGCAGCCCGATAGGGAACTATGGCTACACCTTC	CASSPIGNYGYTF
TRBJ2-1	-	TRBD2	14	TRBV5-1	TGCGCCAGCGGGGGACTAGGGGACTACAATGAGCAGTTCTTC	CASGGLGDYNEQFF
TRBJ1-5	-	-	13	TRBV4-1	TGCGCCAGCAGCCAAGGGCAGAATCAGCCCCAGCATTTT	CASSQGQNQPQHF
TRBJ1-5	-	-	20	TRBV4-3	TGCGCCAGCAGCCAAGGGCCCTATGACCTGGGGGGACACCGGGCTCAGCCCCAGCATTTT	CASSQGPYDLGGHRAQPQHF
TRBJ2-2	-	-	16	TRBV18	TGTGCCAGCTCACTGTCCATGACAGAAAACACCGGGGAGCTGTTTTTT	CASSLSMTENTGELFF
TRBJ2-1	-	-	13	TRBV10-1	TGCGCCAGCAGTGAGGGCCGGCTAAATGAGCAGTTCTTC	CASSEGRLNEQFF
TRBJ1-3	-	-	15	TRBV30	TGTGCCTGGAGTCCATACAGGCGTCCTGGAAACACCATATATTTT	CAWSPYRRPGNTIYF
TRBJ1-2	-	-	14	TRBV19	TGTGCCAGTAGTATAGGACAGCCTATCCATGGCTACACCTTC	CASSIGQPIHGYTF
TRBJ1-1	-	-	14	TRBV5-6	TGTGCCAGCAGCGTTGGGGCCGGGTCGACTGAAGCTTTCTTT	CASSVGAGSTEAFF
TRBJ2-7	-	-	16	TRBV4-2	TGTGCCAGCAGCCAAGCCCTCCGCGGCTACTTATACGAGCAGTACTTC	CASSQALRGYLYEQYF
TRBJ1-2	once	-	15	TRBV9	TGTGCCAGCAGCGTAGCTGACAGCCCTAACTATGGCTACACCTTC	CASSVADSPNYGYTF
TRBJ2-1	-	-	14	TRBV29-1	TGCAGCGGGATCGACAGCCCCCTTTACAATGAGCAGTTCTTC	CSGIDSPLYNEQFF
TRBJ2-1	-	TRBD2	16	TRBV7-6	TGTGCCAGCAGCTTATTACGACTAGCGCTATACAATGAGCAGTTCTTC	CASSLLRLALYNEQFF
TRBJ2-7	-	TRBD2	15	TRBV29-1	TGCAGTGTCGAAACCGGGACTAGCGGGATGTACGAGCAGTACTTC	CSVETGTSGMYEQYF
TRBJ2-7	-	TRBD1	15	TRBV28	TGTGCCAGCAGTTTTGGGGGACAGATGACCTACGAGCAGTACTTC	CASSFGGQMTYEQYF
TRBJ2-7	-	TRBD1	11	TRBV29-1	TGCAGCGTTACCGGACAGGGCCTAAAGTACTTC	CSVTGQGLKYF
TRBJ2-7	-	TRBD1	15	TRBV7-6	TGTGCCAGCAGCGCGACCGTTGGGACAGCCTACGAGCAGTACTTC	CASSATVGTAYEQYF
TRBJ2-7	-	-	14	TRBV13	TGTGCCAGCAGCTTTTGGACAACGAGCTACGAGCAGTACTTC	CASSFWTTSYEQYF
TRBJ2-5	-	TRBD2	17	TRBV10-3	TGTGCCATCAGTGAGCCCCCCGGACTAGCGGAGCAAGAGACCCAGTACTTC	CAISEPPGLAEQETQYF
TRBJ2-1	-	TRBD2	16	TRBV28	TGTGCCAGCAGTTTGCCGGGGGTAGCGGGAGGTTGGGAGCAGTTCTTC	CASSLPGVAGGWEQFF